This TCR beta chain was captured by sequencing in a study of blood T cell repertoires in COVID-19. In the study overall: Sites across the United States, Italy and Spain contributed samples from acute and convalescent COVID-19.

The CDR3 extends over 13 amino acids. With V trimmed by 5 bases and J by 8 bases, 5 bases remained unmatched. The germline V gene encodes CDR1 KGHDR and CDR2 SFDVKD. Assay: immunoSEQ multiplex PCR; the TCRdb copy retains only in-frame clones and omits some. The table has 200,000 to 250,000 clones, about four fifths seen once. The age range of participants was about 18 to 95 years, with residence in under 25 US areas. The TCR sequence derives from a woman between 45 and 60 years old who had been exposed to COVID-19. The specimen sequenced was PBMCs or T cells enriched from blood (not recorded which). The J gene is TRBJ1-2, the V gene TRBV24-1; 9 positions match TRBD1. The DNA for the CDR3 is TGTGCCACCAGTGCCGGGACAGGGTGGGGCTACACCTTC. This gives the protein CATSAGTGWGYTF.